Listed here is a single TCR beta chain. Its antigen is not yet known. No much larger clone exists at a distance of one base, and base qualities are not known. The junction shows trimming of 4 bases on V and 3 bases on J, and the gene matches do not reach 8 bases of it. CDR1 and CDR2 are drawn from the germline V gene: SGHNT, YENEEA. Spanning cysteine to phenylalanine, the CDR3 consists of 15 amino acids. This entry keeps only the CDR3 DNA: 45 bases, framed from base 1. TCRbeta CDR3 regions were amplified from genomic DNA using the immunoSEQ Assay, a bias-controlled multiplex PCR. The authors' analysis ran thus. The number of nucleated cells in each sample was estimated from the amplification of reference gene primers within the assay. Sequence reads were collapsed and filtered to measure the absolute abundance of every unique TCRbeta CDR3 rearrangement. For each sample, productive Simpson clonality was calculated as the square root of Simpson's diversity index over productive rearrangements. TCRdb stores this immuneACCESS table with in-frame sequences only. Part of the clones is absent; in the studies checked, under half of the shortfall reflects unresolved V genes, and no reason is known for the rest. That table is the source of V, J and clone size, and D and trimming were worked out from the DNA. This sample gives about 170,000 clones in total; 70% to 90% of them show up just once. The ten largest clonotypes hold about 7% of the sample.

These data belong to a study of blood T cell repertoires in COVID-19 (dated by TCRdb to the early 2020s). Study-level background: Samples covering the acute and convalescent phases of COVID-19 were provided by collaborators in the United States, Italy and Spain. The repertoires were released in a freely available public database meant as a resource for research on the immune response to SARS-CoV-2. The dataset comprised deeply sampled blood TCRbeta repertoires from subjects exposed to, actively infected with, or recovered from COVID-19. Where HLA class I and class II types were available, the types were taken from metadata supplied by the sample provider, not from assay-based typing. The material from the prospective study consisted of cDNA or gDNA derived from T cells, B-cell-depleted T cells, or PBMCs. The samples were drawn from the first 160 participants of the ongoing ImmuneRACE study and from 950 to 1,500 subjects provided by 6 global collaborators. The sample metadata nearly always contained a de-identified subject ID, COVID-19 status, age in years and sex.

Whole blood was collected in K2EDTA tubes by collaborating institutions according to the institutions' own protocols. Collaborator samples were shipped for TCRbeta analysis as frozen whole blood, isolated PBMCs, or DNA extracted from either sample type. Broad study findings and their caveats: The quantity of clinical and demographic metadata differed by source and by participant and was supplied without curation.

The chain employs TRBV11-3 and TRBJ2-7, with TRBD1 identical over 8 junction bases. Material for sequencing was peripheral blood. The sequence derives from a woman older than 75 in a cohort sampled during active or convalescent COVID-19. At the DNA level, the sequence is TGTGCCAGCAGCTCCCATGACAGGGGATTCTACGAGCAGTACTTC. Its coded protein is CASSSHDRGFYEQYF.